The present T cell receptor beta chain was sequenced within a study of technical replicates of blood from a few donors. The table came from immunoSEQ multiplex PCR; TCRdb's copy has only in-frame clones and leaves some out. The sample holds about 82,000 clones, 90% to 95% seen once. The sample comprised T cells isolated from PBMCs. The sequence came from a human donor in good health.

The CDR3 loop reads CASSFSPVTIYF. The CDR3 coding sequence is TGTGCCAGCAGTTTTTCCCCTGTCACCATATATTTT. The chain employs TRBV28 and TRBJ1-3; no clear D. V lost 3 bases to trimming and J lost 9 bases, with 9 bases between them. Germline V CDR1 and CDR2: MDHEN, SYDVKM. The CDR3 has 12 amino acids.